This TCR beta chain originates from a study of circulating tumor DNA in untreated peripheral T-cell lymphoma. The tumor tissue sample was taken at baseline before any treatment. Points from the study as a whole: In approximately 74% of patients, tumor-specific clonotypes were identified.

As for this clone: Its antigen is unidentified.

V lost 1 base and J 6 bases, leaving 15 bases between the germline ends. This CDR3 region has 15 residues. The germline CDR1 and CDR2 sequences are LNHDA and SQIVND (reference sequence). Data came from immunoSEQ multiplex PCR; TCRdb stores just in-frame clones and leaves some out. The sample yields about 10,000 clones, roughly 85% seen once. V gene TRBV19 combines with J gene TRBJ1-2; D call uncertain. This clonotype was sampled from a human donor with peripheral T-cell lymphoma. The sequenced material came from tumor tissue. The DNA for the CDR3 is TGTGCCAGTAGTATAGGCCTGAGCATTGGGGATGGCTACACCTTC. Protein: CASSIGLSIGDGYTF.